Below, 22 T cell receptor beta chains from the same sample are listed, as sequenced in a study of shared clonotypes between healthy human individuals. Clones were sequenced by immunoSEQ multiplex PCR, and TCRdb holds only the in-frame ones, with some missing. The sample yields about 2 million clones, 95% seen once. Source material: naive CD4+ T cells sorted from blood. Stated subset: CD45RA+ positively selected. The origin of the receptors is a young man in good health.

The rearrangement uses TRBV2 and TRBJ1-1; D unresolved. V was trimmed by 10 bases and J by 1 base, leaving 13 bases between them. The CDR3 consists of 13 residues. Germline V CDR1 and CDR2: SNHLY, FYNNEI. DNA of the CDR3: TGTGCCACCGAATACTCACGGAACACTGAAGCTTTCTTT. It is translated as CATEYSRNTEAFF.

The V gene is TRBV28, the J gene TRBJ1-4; D is unresolved. The CDR3 spans 10 residues. CDR1 and CDR2 (germline): MDHEN, SYDVKM. V lost 8 bases, J lost 8 bases, and 6 bases lay in between. CDR3 amino acids: CASGREKLFF. The CDR3 DNA is TGTGCCAGCGGGAGAGAAAAACTGTTTTTT.

V gene TRBV6-5 combines with J gene TRBJ1-2; TRBD1 might be the D (5 bases). V was shortened by 5 bases and J by 4 bases, with 14 bases between the two germline ends. The CDR3 consists of 14 residues. Germline assignment: CDR1 MNHEY and CDR2 SVGAGI. CDR3 in DNA: TGTGCCAGCAGTGACTTCCCCGGGGGCTATGGCTACACCTTC. Amino acid sequence: CASSDFPGGYGYTF.

The rearrangement uses TRBV10-3 and TRBJ2-5; no firm D call. CDR1 ENHRY and CDR2 SYGVKD come from the germline V gene. The CDR3 consists of 16 residues. V lost 6 bases and J 2 bases, leaving 19 bases between the germline ends. CDR3 region: CAISTSGPVGQETQYF. CDR3 bases: TGTGCCATCAGCACATCCGGACCAGTGGGACAAGAGACCCAGTACTTC.

This clone was picked up one time. The genes are TRBV4-1 and TRBJ2-7; D is possibly TRBD1 (5 bases). This CDR3 contains 14 residues. Germline CDR1 MGHRA, CDR2 YSYEKL. Trimming removed 3 bases at V and 3 bases at J, with 12 bases between. The CDR3 nucleotides are TGCGCCAGCAGCCATCCTCTAAGGGGCTACGAGCAGTACTTC. It is translated as CASSHPLRGYEQYF.

This chain joins TRBV11-2 and TRBJ1-4, with D possibly TRBD1 on 5 matching bases. The V end lost 4 bases, the J end lost 4 bases, and 13 bases lay between the germline ends. Germline lookup yields CDR1 SGHAT and CDR2 FQNNGV. This CDR3 region has 15 residues. The CDR3 coding sequence is TGTGCCAGCAGCTATGTGGGGACGGGTAATGAAAAACTGTTTTTT. Its translation: CASSYVGTGNEKLFF.

The CDR3 DNA sequence: TGCAGCGTTGAGGACAGGAACTATGGCTACACCTTC. This translates into CSVEDRNYGYTF. This chain connects TRBV29-1 to TRBJ1-2; 7 nucleotides line up with TRBD1. Germline V gene data show CDR1 as SQVTM and CDR2 as ANQGSEA. This CDR3 spans 12 amino acids. The junction had 0 bases not matched to a gene; V was cut back by 3 bases and J by 2 bases.

A single count supports this clone. V usage is TRBV4-3 and J usage is TRBJ1-5, with 9 bases that match TRBD1. V was pared by 5 bases and J by 6 bases, with 8 bases of the junction left unmatched. Germline CDR1 and CDR2: LGHNA and YSLEER. The CDR3 is made up of 15 amino acids. CDR3 sequence: CASSCTGGDPQPQHF. Here the CDR3 DNA reads TGCGCCAGCAGCTGTACAGGGGGCGATCCTCAGCCCCAGCATTTT.

The genes are TRBV9 and TRBJ2-7; tentative D call: TRBD2 (6 bases). Germline assignment: CDR1 SGDLS and CDR2 YYNGEE. This CDR3 has 17 residues. The V and J ends lost 1 base and 0 bases respectively, with 17 bases between them. The CDR3 loop reads CASSVPRQGRNSYEQYF. CDR3 nucleotide sequence: TGTGCCAGCAGCGTACCCCGTCAAGGGAGGAACTCCTACGAGCAGTACTTC.

The J gene is TRBJ2-1, the V gene TRBV5-1; no definite D call. This CDR3 has 19 amino acids. Germline CDR1 SGHRS, CDR2 YFSETQ. The V end was cut by 0 bases, the J end by 1 base, with 20 bases between. CDR3 sequence: CASSLVDPRYSSSYNEQFF. The CDR3 DNA reads as TGCGCCAGCAGCTTGGTCGACCCCCGGTACTCCTCTTCCTACAATGAGCAGTTCTTC.

J is TRBJ2-5 and V is TRBV11-2; D is possibly TRBD2 (6 bases). Germline V gene sequence: CDR1 SGHAT, CDR2 FQNNGV. The CDR3 spans 14 residues. The V and J ends lost 4 bases and 5 bases respectively, with 14 bases between them. This CDR3 reads CASSSAGLLETQYF. CDR3 coding DNA: TGTGCCAGCAGCTCCGCGGGACTTCTTGAGACCCAGTACTTC.

The V and J genes are TRBV10-3 and TRBJ1-1, with a possible D match to TRBD1 (5 bases). The germline V gene encodes CDR1 ENHRY and CDR2 SYGVKD. This CDR3 contains 13 residues. V dropped 4 bases and J dropped 5 bases, with 11 bases sitting between them. Written as DNA, the CDR3 is TGTGCCATCAGTGGGGACGGGACGACTGAAGCTTTCTTT. Encoded protein: CAISGDGTTEAFF.

V and J are TRBV4-1 and TRBJ2-7; TRBD1 might be the D (6 bases). Germline-derived CDR1 and CDR2 are MGHRA and YSYEKL. This CDR3 region has 15 residues. V shed 3 bases and J shed 4 bases, with 16 bases lying between them. CDR3 coding DNA: TGCGCCAGCAGCCAGGGTGGGACAAAAGGTTACGAGCAGTACTTC. It yields the protein CASSQGGTKGYEQYF.

This clone was seen once. V is TRBV5-1 and J is TRBJ1-2; D perhaps matches TRBD1 (5 bases). The germline V gene encodes CDR1 SGHRS and CDR2 YFSETQ. The CDR3 runs 14 residues. V was clipped by 2 bases and J by 4 bases, with 12 bases between them. CDR3: CASSLDQGVYGYTF. The CDR3 coding sequence is TGCGCCAGCAGCTTAGACCAGGGAGTCTATGGCTACACCTTC.

This chain connects TRBV19 to TRBJ2-5; 11 nucleotides align to TRBD2. This CDR3 is 15 amino acids long. The germline gives CDR1 LNHDA, CDR2 SQIVND (reference sequence). With 6 bases clipped from V and 5 bases from J, the junction kept 8 bases outside the gene matches. As DNA, the CDR3 is TGTGCCAGTAGAACTAGCGGGAGTACGTTGGAGACCCAGTACTTC. Encoded protein: CASRTSGSTLETQYF.

Comment on this clone: The same CDR3 arises from other DNA sequences in this sample as well. The chain combines TRBV18 with TRBJ2-5, with a possible D match to TRBD1 (5 bases). The V end lost 6 bases, the J end lost 4 bases, and 9 bases lay between the germline ends. Germline lookup yields CDR1 KGHSH and CDR2 LQKENI. The CDR3 consists of 12 residues. Here the CDR3 DNA reads TGTGCCAGCTCCCCAGGGTCAGAGACCCAGTACTTC. Translation gives CASSPGSETQYF.

The chain has TRBV6-5 and TRBJ2-5, with 9 bases aligning to TRBD2. CDR3 size: 15 residues. Germline V CDR1 and CDR2: MNHEY, SVGAGI. J gave up 5 bases and V 4 bases, and 8 bases lay outside the gene matches. CDR3 bases: TGTGCCAGCAGTTTGGGACTAGCCCCCGGGGAGACCCAGTACTTC. It encodes CASSLGLAPGETQYF.

The genes are TRBV5-1 and TRBJ2-6; D may be TRBD1 or TRBD2 (5 bases each). This CDR3 spans 16 amino acids. CDR1 SGHRS and CDR2 YFSETQ come from the germline V gene. V was pared by 4 bases and J by 0 bases, with 11 bases between. CDR3 protein: CASSPGGSSGANVLTF. CDR3 coding DNA: TGCGCCAGCAGCCCTGGGGGTAGCTCTGGGGCCAACGTCCTGACTTTC.

The chain has TRBV11-2 and TRBJ2-7, with TRBD1 as a possible D gene (6 bases). The germline CDR1 and CDR2 sequences are SGHAT and FQNNGV. V lost 5 bases to trimming and J lost 6 bases, with 17 bases between them. This CDR3 region has 14 residues. Here the CDR3 reads CASSLGHTIPEQYF. CDR3 nucleotide sequence: TGTGCCAGCAGCCTGGGACACACTATCCCCGAGCAGTACTTC.

The chain employs TRBV30 and TRBJ1-3; 7 bases are a match to TRBD1. This CDR3 region has 16 residues. Losses at the gene ends were 0 bases for V and 1 base for J; bases not matched to a gene: 6. Germline V gives CDR1 GTSNPN, CDR2 SVGIG (reference sequence). The CDR3 reads CAWSVTGAPSGNTIYF. CDR3 nucleotides: TGTGCCTGGAGTGTTACAGGGGCCCCTTCTGGAAACACCATATATTTT.

The chain is built from TRBV9 and TRBJ2-5, with D possibly being TRBD1 or TRBD2 (5 bases each). The V end was cut by 2 bases, the J end by 2 bases, with 16 bases between. CDR1 SGDLS and CDR2 YYNGEE come from the germline V gene. CDR3 length: 16 residues. In DNA, the CDR3 is TGTGCCAGCAGCGTTGGGGGTACTAGGCTACAAGAGACCCAGTACTTC. Protein product: CASSVGGTRLQETQYF.

On this clone: This same CDR3 is encoded by further DNA sequences in the sample. The V gene is TRBV6-1, the J gene TRBJ1-3, with D uncertain. Germline V lookup: CDR1 MNHNS, CDR2 SASEGT. V lost 0 bases, J lost 4 bases, and 4 bases lay in between. CDR3 length equals 13 residues. CDR3 residues: CASSEAGGNTIYF. Written as DNA, the CDR3 is TGTGCCAGCAGTGAAGCGGGAGGAAACACCATATATTTT.